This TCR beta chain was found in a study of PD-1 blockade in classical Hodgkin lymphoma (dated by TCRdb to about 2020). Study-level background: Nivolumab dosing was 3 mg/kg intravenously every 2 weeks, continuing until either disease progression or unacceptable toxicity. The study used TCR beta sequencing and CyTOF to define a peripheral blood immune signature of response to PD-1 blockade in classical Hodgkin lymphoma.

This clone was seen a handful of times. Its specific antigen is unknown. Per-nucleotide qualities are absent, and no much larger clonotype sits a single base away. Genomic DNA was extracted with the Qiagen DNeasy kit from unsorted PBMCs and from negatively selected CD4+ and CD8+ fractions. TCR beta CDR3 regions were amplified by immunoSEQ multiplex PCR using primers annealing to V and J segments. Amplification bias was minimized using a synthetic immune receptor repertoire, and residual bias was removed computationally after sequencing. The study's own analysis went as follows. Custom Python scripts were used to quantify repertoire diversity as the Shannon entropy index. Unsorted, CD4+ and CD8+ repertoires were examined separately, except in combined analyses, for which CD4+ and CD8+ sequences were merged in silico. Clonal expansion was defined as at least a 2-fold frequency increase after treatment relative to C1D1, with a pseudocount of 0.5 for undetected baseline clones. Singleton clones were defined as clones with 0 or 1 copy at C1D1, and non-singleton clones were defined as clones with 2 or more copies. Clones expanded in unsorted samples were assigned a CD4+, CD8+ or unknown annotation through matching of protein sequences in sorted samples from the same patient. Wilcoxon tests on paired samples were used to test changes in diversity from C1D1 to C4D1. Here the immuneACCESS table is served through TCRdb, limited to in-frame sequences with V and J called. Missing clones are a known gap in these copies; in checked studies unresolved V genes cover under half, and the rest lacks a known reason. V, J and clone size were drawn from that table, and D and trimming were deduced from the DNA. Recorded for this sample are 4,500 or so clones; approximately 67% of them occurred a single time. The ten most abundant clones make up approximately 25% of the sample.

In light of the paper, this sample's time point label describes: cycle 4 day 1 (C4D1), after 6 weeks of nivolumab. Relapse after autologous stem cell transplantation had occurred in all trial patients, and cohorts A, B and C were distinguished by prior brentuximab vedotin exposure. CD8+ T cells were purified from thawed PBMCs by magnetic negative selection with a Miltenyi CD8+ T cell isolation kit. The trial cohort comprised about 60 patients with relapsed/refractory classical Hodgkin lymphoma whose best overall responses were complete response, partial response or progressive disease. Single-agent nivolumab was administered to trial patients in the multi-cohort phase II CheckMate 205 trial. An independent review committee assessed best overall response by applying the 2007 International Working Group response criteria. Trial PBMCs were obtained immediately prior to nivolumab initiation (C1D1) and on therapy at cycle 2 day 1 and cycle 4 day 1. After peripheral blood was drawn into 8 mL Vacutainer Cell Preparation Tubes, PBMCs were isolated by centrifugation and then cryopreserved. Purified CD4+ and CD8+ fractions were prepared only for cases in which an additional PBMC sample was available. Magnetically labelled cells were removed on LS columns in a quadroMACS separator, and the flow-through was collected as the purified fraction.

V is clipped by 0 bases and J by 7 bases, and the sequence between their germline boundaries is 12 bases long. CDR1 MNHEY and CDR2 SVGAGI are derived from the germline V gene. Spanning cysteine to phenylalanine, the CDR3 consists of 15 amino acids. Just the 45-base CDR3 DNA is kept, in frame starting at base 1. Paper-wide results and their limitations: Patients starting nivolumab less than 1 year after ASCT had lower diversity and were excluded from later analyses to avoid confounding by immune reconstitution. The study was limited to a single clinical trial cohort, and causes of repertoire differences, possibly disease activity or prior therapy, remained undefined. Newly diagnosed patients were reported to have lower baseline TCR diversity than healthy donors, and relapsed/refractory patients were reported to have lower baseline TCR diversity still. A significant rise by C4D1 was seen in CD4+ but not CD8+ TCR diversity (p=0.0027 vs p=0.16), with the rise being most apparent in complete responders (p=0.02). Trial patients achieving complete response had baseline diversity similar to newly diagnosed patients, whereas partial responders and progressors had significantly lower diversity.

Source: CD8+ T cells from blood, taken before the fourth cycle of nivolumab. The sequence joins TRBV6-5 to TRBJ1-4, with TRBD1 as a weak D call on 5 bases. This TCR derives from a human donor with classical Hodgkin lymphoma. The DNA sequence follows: TGTGCCAGCAGTTACTCGGGGCAGAGGGGTGAAAAACTGTTTTTT. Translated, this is CASSYSGQRGEKLFF.